A single sample gave rise to the 13 T cell receptor beta chains below, sequenced in a study of PD-1 blockade in classical Hodgkin lymphoma (dated by TCRdb to the early 2020s). In the paper's terms, the time point label means: cycle 4 day 1 (C4D1), after around six weeks of nivolumab. Every trial patient had relapsed following autologous stem cell transplantation, and prior brentuximab vedotin exposure was what differed among cohorts A, B and C. Libraries came from the immunoSEQ multiplex PCR assay. The table was pulled from immuneACCESS by TCRdb, which kept in-frame rearrangements only. Such tables lose some clones; where checked, under half of the loss comes from unresolved V genes, and the rest has no known cause. In all, the sample holds 45,000 to 60,000 clones, and approximately 80% of those were seen once. Approximately 18% of the sample is held by the ten biggest clonotypes. Sequenced material: peripheral blood mononuclear cells (PBMCs), taken before the fourth cycle of nivolumab. The receptor source for this set is a human donor with classical Hodgkin lymphoma.

The chain couples TRBV30 to TRBJ2-7, with D unresolved. The CDR3 runs to 12 residues. Germline CDR1 is GTSNPN and CDR2 is SVGIG (reference sequence). The germline V and J ends were trimmed by 8 bases and 0 bases, with 11 bases remaining between them. Written as DNA, the CDR3 is TGTGCCATAGGCTCGAGCTCCTACGAGCAGTACTTC. This gives the protein CAIGSSSYEQYF.

V and J are TRBV18 and TRBJ2-2; perhaps TRBD2 as D (5 bases). Deletions cut 0 bases from V and 1 base from J, with 9 bases between. Germline-derived CDR1 and CDR2 are KGHSH and LQKENI. This CDR3 region has 16 residues. CDR3 sequence: CASSPPLALNTGELFF. The DNA of the CDR3 is TGTGCCAGCTCACCACCGCTAGCCCTGAACACCGGGGAGCTGTTTTTT.

The chain couples TRBV27 to TRBJ1-6, with D perhaps matching TRBD1 (6 bases). The CDR3 loop spans 14 amino acids. V gave up 3 bases and J gave up 8 bases, with 11 bases separating them. Germline-derived CDR1 and CDR2 are MNHEY and SMNVEV (reference sequence). CDR3 nucleotides: TGTGCCAGCAGTTTCGCCAGGGGTGATTCACCCCTCCACTTT. Its translation: CASSFARGDSPLHF.

This chain connects TRBV12-5 to TRBJ2-7, with a tentative D call TRBD2 (6 bases). Germline assignment: CDR1 LGHNT and CDR2 FRNRAP. The V and J ends lost 0 bases and 6 bases respectively, with 9 bases between them. The CDR3 spans 13 residues. As DNA, the CDR3 is TGTGCTAGTGGTTTGGTCCTGGGGGGCGAGCAGTACTTC. The encoded protein is CASGLVLGGEQYF.

The J gene is TRBJ1-5, the V gene TRBV19; tentatively, D is TRBD1 (6 bases). Per the germline V gene, CDR1 is LNHDA and CDR2 is SQIVND (reference sequence). V shed 2 bases and J shed 4 bases, with 21 bases lying between them. This CDR3 has 18 residues. This CDR3 is CASSIIGWGGRGNQPQHF. In DNA form, the CDR3 reads TGTGCCAGTAGTATAATAGGTTGGGGGGGCCGGGGTAATCAGCCCCAGCATTTT.

The chain uses TRBV18 and TRBJ2-3; 12 bases match TRBD2. The CDR3 is made up of 17 amino acids. Germline V CDR1 and CDR2: KGHSH, LQKENI. J was trimmed by 3 bases and V by 3 bases; bases with no gene match: 7. The DNA for the CDR3 is TGTGCCAGCTCACCTCTCGGACTAGCGGGGATGACAGATACGCAGTATTTT. This sequence encodes CASSPLGLAGMTDTQYF. Full variable domain (rest looked up from reference TRBV18 and TRBJ2-3): NAGVMQNPRHLVRRRGQEARLRCSPMKGHSHVYWYRQLPEEGLKFMVYLQKENIIDESGMPKERFSAEFPKEGPSILRIQQVVRGDSAAYFCASSPLGLAGMTDTQYFGPGTRLTVL.

This chain joins TRBV7-9 and TRBJ2-7; tentatively, D is TRBD1 (6 bases). This CDR3 has 18 residues. Germline V lookup: CDR1 SEHNR, CDR2 FQNEAQ (reference sequence). V was pared by 10 bases and J by 5 bases, with 33 bases between. The CDR3 bases are TGTGCCACCCCCCCCGGGACAAATTCCCTGCGAAAGCCCCACGAGCAGTACTTC. It specifies CATPPGTNSLRKPHEQYF.

The chain couples TRBV7-9 to TRBJ2-7; no clear D. The CDR3 spans 12 residues. V shed 5 bases and J shed 3 bases, with 8 bases lying between them. CDR1 is SEHNR and CDR2 is FQNEAQ in the germline V gene (reference sequence). Here the CDR3 DNA reads TGTGCCAGCAGCACGGATCTCTACGAGCAGTACTTC. It encodes CASSTDLYEQYF.

The V call is TRBV10-3, the J call TRBJ2-4, with 9 bases matching TRBD1. Trimming took 10 bases from V and 0 from J; bases not matched to a gene: 4. The CDR3 is 14 amino acids. Germline V gives CDR1 ENHRY, CDR2 SYGVKD. CDR3 sequence: CATRDRVAKNIQYF. DNA of the CDR3: TGTGCCACCCGGGACAGGGTAGCCAAAAACATTCAGTACTTC.

The chain uses TRBV19 and TRBJ2-3, with TRBD1 as a possible D gene (7 bases). Germline V gives CDR1 LNHDA, CDR2 SQIVND (reference sequence). The length of the CDR3 is 16 residues. The ends were cut back, 8 bases at V and 0 bases at J, with 18 bases in the middle. CDR3 nucleotides: TGTGCCAGTGGACTAACCGACAGGGCGAGCACAGATACGCAGTATTTT. It specifies CASGLTDRASTDTQYF.

This clone was recorded once. V is TRBV14 and J is TRBJ2-1, with a weak D call TRBD2 (9 bases). The CDR3 consists of 21 residues. Germline-derived CDR1 and CDR2 are SGHDN and FVKESK. V was pared by 4 bases and J by 4 bases, with 32 bases between. CDR3 DNA sequence: TGTGCCAGCAGCCCAATACACAACAGGGGGGAGTCTAGCGGGGTATACAATGAGCAGTTCTTC. Translated: CASSPIHNRGESSGVYNEQFF.

This chain joins TRBV9 and TRBJ2-2, with 13 bases identical to TRBD2. The CDR3 consists of 19 residues. The V and J ends lost 2 bases and 4 bases, in that order; junction bases with no gene match: 11. The V gene's germline CDR1 is SGDLS and CDR2 YYNGEE. CDR3 residues: CASSVETSGGITITGELFF. CDR3 coding DNA: TGTGCCAGCAGCGTCGAGACTAGCGGGGGGATTACGATCACCGGGGAGCTGTTTTTT.

V and J are TRBV4-2 and TRBJ2-7; TRBD2 might be the D (5 bases). CDR1 LGHNA and CDR2 YNFKEQ come from the germline V gene. Deletions cut 4 bases from V and 3 bases from J, with 19 bases between. CDR3 length: 16 amino acids. CDR3 amino acids: CASSLVGWGVGYEQYF. The CDR3 DNA reads as TGTGCCAGCAGCCTTGTAGGGTGGGGAGTAGGCTACGAGCAGTACTTC.